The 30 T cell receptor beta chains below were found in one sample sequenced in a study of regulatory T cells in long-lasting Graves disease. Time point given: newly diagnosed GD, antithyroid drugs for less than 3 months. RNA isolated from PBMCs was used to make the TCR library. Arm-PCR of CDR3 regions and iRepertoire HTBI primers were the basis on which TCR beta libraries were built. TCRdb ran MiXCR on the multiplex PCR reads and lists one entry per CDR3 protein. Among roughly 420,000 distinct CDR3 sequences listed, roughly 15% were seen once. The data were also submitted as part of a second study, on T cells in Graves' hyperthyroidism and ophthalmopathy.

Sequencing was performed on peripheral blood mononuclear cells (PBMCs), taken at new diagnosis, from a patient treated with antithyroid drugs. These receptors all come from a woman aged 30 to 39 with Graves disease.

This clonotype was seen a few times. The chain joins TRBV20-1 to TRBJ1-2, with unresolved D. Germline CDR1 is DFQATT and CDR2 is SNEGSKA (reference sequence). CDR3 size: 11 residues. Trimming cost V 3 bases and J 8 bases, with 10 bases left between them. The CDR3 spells CSASDNRGYTF. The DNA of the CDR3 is TGCAGTGCTAGTGACAACCGAGGCTACACCTTC.

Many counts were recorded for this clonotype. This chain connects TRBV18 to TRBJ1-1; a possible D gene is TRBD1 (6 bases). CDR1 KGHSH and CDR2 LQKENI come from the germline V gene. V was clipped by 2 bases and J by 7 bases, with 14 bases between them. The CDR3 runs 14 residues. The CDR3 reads CASSPYRDTDEAFF. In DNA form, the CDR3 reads TGTGCCAGCTCACCATACCGGGACACAGATGAAGCTTTCTTT. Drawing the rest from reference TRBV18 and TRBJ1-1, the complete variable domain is NAGVMQNPRHLVRRRGQEARLRCSPMKGHSHVYWYRQLPEEGLKFMVYLQKENIIDESGMPKERFSAEFPKEGPSILRIQQVVRGDSAAYFCASSPYRDTDEAFFGQGTRLTVV.

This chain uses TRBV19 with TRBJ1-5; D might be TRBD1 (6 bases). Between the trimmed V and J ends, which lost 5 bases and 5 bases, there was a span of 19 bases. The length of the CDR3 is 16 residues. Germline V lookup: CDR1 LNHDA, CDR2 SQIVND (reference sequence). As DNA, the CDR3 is TGTGCCAGTAGTCCACTAACCGGGGGGCCGGATCAGCCCCAGCATTTT. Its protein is CASSPLTGGPDQPQHF.

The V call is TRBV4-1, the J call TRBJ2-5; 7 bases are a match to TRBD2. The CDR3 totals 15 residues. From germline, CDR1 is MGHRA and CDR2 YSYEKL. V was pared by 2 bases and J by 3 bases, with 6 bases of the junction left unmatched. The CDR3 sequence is CASSQRLAGKETQYF. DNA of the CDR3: TGCGCCAGCAGCCAACGACTAGCTGGGAAAGAGACCCAGTACTTC.

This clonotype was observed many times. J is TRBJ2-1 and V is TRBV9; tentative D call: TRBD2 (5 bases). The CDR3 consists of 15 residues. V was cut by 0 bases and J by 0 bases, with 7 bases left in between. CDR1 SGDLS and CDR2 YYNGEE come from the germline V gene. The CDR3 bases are TGTGCCAGCAGCGTAGATACTAGCTCCTACAATGAGCAGTTCTTC. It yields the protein CASSVDTSSYNEQFF.

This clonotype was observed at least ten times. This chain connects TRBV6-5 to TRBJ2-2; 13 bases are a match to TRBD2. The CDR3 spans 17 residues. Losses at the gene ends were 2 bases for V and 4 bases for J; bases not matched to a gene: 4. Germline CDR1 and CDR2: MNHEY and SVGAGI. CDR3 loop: CASSYSTSGRGTGELFF. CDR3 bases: TGTGCCAGCAGTTACAGCACTAGCGGGAGGGGCACCGGGGAGCTGTTTTTT.

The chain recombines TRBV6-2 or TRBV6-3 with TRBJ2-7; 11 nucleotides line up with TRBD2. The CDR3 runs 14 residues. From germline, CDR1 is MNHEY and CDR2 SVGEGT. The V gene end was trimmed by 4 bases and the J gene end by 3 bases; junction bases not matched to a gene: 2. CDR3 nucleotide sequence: TGTGCCAGCAGTTGGACTAGCGGGTTCTACGAGCAGTACTTC. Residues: CASSWTSGFYEQYF.

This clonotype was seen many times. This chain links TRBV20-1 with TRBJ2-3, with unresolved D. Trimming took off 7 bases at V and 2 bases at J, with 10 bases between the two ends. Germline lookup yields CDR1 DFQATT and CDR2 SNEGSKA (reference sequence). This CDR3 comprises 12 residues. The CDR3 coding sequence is TGCAGTGTCGGGTCTTTCACAGATACGCAGTATTTT. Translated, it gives CSVGSFTDTQYF.

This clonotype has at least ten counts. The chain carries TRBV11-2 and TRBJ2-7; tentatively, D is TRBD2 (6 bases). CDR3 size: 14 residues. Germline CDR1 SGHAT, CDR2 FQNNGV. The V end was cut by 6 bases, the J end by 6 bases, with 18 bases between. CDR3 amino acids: CASSHGGWLGEQYF. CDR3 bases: TGTGCCAGCAGTCACGGGGGTTGGCTAGGCGAGCAGTACTTC. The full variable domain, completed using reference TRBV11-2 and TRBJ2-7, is EAGVAQSPRYKIIEKRQSVAFWCNPISGHATLYWYQQILGQGPKLLIQFQNNGVVDDSQLPKDRFSAERLKGVDSTLKIQPAKLEDSAVYLCASSHGGWLGEQYFGPGTRLTVT.

The CDR3 DNA reads as TGTGCCAGCAGCCTAGGAACTAGCGCCTATGAGCAGTTCTTC. Translating gives CASSLGTSAYEQFF. The chain recombines TRBV7-9 with TRBJ2-1, with 7 bases that match TRBD2. The CDR3 covers 14 residues. Germline V gene data show CDR1 as SEHNR and CDR2 as FQNEAQ (reference sequence). J lost 8 bases, V lost 5 bases, and 9 bases had no gene match.

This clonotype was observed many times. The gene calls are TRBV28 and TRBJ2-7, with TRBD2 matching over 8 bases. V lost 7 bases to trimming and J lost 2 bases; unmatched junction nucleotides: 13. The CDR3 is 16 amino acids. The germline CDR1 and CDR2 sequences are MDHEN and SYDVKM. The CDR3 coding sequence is TGTGCCAGCAAATCCCACAGCGGCGGGAGGACCTACGAGCAGTACTTC. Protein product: CASKSHSGGRTYEQYF.

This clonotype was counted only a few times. The CDR3 sequence: CASSPSGFFPLHF. CDR3 DNA: TGTGCCAGCAGTCCTTCAGGGTTTTTTCCCCTCCACTTT. The rearrangement joins TRBV28 to TRBJ1-6; D possibly corresponds to TRBD1 (5 bases). Germline CDR1 reads MDHEN; CDR2 reads SYDVKM. CDR3 size: 13 residues. Trimming took 5 bases from V and 13 from J, leaving 15 bases between them.

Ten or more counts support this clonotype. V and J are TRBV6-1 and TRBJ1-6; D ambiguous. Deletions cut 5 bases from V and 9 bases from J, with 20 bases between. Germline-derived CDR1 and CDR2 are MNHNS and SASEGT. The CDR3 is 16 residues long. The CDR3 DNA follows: TGTGCCAGCAGTCCCCTTAAGGGAGTTAATGTTTCACCCCTCCACTTT. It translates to CASSPLKGVNVSPLHF.

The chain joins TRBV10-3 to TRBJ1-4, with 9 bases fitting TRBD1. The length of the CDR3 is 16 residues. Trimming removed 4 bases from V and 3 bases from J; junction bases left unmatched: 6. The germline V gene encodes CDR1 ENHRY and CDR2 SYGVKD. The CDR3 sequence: CAISGVDRGPNEKLFF. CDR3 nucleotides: TGTGCCATCAGTGGGGTGGACAGGGGTCCTAATGAAAAACTGTTTTTT.

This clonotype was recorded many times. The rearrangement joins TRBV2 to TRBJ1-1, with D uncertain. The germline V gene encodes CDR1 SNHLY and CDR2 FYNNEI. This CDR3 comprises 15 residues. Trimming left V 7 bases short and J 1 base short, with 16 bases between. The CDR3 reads CASTLHRASNTEAFF. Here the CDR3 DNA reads TGTGCCAGCACCCTTCACCGGGCCTCGAACACTGAAGCTTTCTTT.

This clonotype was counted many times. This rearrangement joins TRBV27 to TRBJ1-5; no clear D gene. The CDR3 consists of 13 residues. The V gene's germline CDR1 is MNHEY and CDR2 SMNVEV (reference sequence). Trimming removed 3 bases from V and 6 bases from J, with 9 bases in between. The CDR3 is CASSFGEGQPQHF. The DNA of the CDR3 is TGTGCCAGCAGTTTTGGGGAGGGTCAGCCCCAGCATTTT.

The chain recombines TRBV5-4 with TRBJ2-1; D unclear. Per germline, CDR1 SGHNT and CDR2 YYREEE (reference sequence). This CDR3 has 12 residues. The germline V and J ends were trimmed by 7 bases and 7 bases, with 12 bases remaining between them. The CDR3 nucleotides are TGTGCCAGCTCACAGAGGACGAATGAGCAGTTCTTC. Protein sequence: CASSQRTNEQFF.

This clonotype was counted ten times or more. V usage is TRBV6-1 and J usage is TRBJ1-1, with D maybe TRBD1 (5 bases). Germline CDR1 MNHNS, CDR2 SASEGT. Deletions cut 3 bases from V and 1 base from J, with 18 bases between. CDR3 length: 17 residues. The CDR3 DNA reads TGTGCCAGCAGTGAGACACGGGGCCTAAAAACGAACACTGAAGCTTTCTTT. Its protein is CASSETRGLKTNTEAFF.

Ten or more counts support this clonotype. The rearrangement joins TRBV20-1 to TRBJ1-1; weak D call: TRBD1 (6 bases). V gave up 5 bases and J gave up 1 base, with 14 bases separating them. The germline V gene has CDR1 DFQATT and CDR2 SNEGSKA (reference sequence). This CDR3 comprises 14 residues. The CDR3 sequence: CSAWGGASNTEAFF. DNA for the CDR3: TGCAGTGCTTGGGGGGGGGCCTCGAACACTGAAGCTTTCTTT.

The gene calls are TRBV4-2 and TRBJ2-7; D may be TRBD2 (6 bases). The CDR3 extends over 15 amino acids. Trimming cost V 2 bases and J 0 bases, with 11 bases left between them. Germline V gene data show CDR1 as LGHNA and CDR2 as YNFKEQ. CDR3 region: CASSQNSGASYEQYF. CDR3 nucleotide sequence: TGTGCCAGCAGCCAAAATAGCGGAGCCTCCTACGAGCAGTACTTC.

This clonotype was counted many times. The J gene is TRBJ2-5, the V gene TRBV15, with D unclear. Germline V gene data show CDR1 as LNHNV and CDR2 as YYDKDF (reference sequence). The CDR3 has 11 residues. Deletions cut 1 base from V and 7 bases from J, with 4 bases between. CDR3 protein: CATSRVGTQYF. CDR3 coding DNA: TGTGCCACCAGCAGAGTGGGGACCCAGTACTTC.

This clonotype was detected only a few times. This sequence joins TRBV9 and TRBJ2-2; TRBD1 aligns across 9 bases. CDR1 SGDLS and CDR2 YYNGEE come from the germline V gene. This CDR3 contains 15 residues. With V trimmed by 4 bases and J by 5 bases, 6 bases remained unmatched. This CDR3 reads CASSPRQGGTGELFF. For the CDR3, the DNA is TGTGCCAGCAGCCCCCGACAGGGGGGGACCGGGGAGCTGTTTTTT.

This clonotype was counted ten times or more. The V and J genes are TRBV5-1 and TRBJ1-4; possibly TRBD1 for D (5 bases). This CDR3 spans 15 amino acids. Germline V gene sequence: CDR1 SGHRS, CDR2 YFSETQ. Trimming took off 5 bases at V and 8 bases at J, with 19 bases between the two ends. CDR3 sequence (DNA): TGCGCCAGCAGTTATGGCTCATCCGGGGCCGAAAAACTGTTTTTT. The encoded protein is CASSYGSSGAEKLFF.

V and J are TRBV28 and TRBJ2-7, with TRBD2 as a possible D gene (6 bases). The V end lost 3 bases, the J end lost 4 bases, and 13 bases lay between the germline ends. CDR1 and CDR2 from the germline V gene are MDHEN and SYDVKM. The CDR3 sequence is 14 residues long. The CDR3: CASSFGGILYEQYF. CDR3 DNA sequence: TGTGCCAGCAGTTTTGGCGGGATTTTGTACGAGCAGTACTTC.

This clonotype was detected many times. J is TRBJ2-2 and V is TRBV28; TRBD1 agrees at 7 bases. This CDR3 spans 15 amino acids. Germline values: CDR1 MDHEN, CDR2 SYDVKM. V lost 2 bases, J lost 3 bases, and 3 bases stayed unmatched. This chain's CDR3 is CASSLRDRDTGELFF. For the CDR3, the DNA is TGTGCCAGCAGTTTAAGGGACAGAGACACCGGGGAGCTGTTTTTT.

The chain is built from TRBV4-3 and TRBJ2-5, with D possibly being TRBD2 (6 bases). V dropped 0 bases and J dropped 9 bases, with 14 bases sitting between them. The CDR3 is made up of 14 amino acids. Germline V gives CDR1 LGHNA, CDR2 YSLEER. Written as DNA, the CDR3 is TGCGCCAGCAGCCAAGATAATAGGAGGGTGGCCCAGTACTTC. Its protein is CASSQDNRRVAQYF.

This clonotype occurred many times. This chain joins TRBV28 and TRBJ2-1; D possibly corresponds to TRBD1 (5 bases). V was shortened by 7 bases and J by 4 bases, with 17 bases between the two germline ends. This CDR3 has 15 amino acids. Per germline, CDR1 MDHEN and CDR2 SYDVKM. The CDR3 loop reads CASTHETGKYNEQFF. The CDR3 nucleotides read TGTGCCAGCACCCATGAAACAGGAAAGTACAATGAGCAGTTCTTC.

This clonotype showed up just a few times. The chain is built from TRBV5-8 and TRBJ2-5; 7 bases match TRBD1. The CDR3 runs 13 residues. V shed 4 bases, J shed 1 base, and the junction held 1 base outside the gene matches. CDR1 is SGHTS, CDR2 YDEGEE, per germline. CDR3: CASSGDSQETQYF. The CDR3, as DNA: TGTGCCAGCAGCGGGGACAGCCAAGAGACCCAGTACTTC.

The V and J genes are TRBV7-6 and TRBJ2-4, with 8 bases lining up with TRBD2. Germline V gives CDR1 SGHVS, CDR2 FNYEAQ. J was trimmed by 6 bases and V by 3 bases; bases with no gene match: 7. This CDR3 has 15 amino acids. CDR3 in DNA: TGTGCCAGCAGCTTTAGTAGCGGGGAAGCAAACATTCAGTACTTC. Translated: CASSFSSGEANIQYF.

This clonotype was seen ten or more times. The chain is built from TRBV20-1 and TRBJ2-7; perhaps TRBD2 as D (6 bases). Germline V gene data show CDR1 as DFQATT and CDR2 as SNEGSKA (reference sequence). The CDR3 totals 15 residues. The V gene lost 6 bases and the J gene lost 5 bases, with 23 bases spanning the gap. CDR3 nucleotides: TGCAGTGCCCAAGGACTAAGGCGACTACCCAACGAGCAGTACTTC. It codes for CSAQGLRRLPNEQYF.